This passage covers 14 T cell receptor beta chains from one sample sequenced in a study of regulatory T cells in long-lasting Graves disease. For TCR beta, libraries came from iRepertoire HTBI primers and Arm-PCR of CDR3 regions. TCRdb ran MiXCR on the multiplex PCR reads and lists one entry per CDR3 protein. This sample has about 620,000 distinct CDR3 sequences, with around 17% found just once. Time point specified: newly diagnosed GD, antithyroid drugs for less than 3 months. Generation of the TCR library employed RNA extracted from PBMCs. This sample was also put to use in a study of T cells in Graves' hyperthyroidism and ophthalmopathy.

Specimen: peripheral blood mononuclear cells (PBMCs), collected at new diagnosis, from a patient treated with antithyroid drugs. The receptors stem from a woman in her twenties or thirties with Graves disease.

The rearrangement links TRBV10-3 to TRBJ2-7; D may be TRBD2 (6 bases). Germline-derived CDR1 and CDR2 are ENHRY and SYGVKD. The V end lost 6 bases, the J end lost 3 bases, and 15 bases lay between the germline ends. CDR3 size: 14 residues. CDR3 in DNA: TGTGCCATCAGCACTAGCATGGGCAACTACGAGCAGTACTTC. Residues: CAISTSMGNYEQYF.

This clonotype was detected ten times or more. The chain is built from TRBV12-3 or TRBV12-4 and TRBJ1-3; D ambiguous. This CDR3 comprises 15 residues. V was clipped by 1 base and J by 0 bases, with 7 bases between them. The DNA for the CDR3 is TGTGCCAGCAGTTTAGGGGGTCTCTCTGGAAACACCATATATTTT. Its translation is CASSLGGLSGNTIYF.

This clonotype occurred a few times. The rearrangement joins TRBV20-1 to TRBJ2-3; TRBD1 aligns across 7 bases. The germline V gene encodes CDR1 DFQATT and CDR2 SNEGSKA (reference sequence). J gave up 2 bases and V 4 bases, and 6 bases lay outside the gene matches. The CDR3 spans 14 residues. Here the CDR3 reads CSATIGTATDTQYF. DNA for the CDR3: TGCAGTGCTACGATAGGGACAGCCACAGATACGCAGTATTTT.

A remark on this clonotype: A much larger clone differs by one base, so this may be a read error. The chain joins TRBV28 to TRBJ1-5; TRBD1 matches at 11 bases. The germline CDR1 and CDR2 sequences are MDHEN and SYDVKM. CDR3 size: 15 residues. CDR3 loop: CAGRSGQGALQPQHF. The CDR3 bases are TGTGCCGGCAGGAGCGGACAGGGGGCTCTACAGCCCCAGCATTTT.

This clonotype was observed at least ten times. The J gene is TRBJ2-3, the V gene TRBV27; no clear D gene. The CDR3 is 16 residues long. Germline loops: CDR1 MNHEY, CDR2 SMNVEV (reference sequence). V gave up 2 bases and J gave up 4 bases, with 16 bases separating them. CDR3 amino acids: CASSLGLTPVPDTQYF. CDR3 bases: TGTGCCAGCAGTTTAGGCCTCACCCCGGTCCCAGATACGCAGTATTTT.

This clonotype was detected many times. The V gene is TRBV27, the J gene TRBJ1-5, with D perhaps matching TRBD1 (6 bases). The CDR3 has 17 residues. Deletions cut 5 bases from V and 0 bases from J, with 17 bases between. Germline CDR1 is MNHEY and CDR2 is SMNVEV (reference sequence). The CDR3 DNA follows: TGTGCCAGCAGTCCGGGACACGCCACATATAGCAATCAGCCCCAGCATTTT. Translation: CASSPGHATYSNQPQHF.

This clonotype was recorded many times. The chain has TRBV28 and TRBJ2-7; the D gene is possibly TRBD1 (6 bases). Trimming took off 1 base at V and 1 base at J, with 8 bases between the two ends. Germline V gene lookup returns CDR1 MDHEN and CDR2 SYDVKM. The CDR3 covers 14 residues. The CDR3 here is CASSLFTGSYEQYF. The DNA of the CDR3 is TGTGCCAGCAGTTTATTTACAGGGTCCTACGAGCAGTACTTC.

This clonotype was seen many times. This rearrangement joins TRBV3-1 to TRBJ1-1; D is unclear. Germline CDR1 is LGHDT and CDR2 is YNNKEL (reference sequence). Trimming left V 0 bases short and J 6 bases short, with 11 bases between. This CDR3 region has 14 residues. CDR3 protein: CASSQDLIGAEAFF. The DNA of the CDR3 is TGTGCCAGCAGCCAAGATCTGATCGGGGCTGAAGCTTTCTTT.

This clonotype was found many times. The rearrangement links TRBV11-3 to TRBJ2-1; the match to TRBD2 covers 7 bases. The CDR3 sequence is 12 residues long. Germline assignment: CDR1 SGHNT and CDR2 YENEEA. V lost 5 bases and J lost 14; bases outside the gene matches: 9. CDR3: CASSPNSREEFF. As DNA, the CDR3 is TGTGCCAGCAGCCCCAATTCCCGGGAGGAGTTCTTC.

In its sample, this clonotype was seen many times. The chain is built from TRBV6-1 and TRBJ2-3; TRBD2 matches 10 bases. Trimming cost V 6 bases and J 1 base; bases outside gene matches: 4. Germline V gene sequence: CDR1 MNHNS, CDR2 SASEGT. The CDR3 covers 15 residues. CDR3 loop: CASRSGTSGTDTQYF. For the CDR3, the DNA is TGTGCCAGCAGGTCCGGGACTAGCGGCACAGATACGCAGTATTTT.

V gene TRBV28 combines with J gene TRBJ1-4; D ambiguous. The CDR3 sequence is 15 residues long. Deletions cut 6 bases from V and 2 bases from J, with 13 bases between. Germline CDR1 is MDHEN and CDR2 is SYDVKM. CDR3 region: CASSHPLPTNEKLFF. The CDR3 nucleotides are TGTGCCAGCAGCCACCCGTTACCGACTAATGAAAAACTGTTTTTT.

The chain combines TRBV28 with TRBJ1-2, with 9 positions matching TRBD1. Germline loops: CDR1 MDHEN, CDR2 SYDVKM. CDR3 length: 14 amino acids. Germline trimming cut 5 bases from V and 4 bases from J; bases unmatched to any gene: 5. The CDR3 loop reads CASSAGQGGYGYTF. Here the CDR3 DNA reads TGTGCCAGCAGTGCGGGACAGGGTGGCTATGGCTACACCTTC.

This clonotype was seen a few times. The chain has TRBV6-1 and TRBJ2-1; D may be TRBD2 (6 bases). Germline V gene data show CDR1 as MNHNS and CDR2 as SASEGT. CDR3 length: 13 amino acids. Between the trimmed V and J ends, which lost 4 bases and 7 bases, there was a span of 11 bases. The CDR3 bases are TGTGCCAGCAGTGCGGGACTGAGAAATGAGCAGTTCTTC. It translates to CASSAGLRNEQFF.

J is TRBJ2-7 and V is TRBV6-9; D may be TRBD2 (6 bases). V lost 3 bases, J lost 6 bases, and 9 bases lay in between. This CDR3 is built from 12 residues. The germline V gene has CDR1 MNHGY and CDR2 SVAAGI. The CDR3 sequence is CASSYLGGEQYF. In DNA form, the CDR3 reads TGTGCCAGCAGTTACTTGGGGGGCGAGCAGTACTTC.